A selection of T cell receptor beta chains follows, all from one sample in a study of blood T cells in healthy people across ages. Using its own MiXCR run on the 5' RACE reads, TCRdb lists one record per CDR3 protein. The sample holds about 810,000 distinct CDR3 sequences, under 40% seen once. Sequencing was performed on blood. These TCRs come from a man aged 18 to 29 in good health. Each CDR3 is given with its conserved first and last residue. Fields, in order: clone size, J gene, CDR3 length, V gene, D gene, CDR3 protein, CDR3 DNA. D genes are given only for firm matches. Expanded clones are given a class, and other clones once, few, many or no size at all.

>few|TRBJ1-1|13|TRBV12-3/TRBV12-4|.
CASKLRENTEAFF
TGTGCCAGCAAACTCAGGGAAAACACTGAAGCTTTCTTT
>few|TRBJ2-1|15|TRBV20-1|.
CSARDPTGSYNEQFF
TGCAGTGCTAGAGATCCGACAGGCTCCTACAATGAGCAGTTCTTC
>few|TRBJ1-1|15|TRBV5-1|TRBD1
CASSGATGGLTEAFF
TGCGCCAGCAGCGGCGCGACAGGGGGACTCACTGAAGCTTTCTTT
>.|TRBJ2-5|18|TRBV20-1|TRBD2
CSASQTSGGFGFWETQYF
TGCAGTGCTTCTCAGACTAGCGGGGGGTTTGGTTTCTGGGAGACCCAGTACTTC
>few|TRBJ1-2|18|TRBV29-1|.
CSVVGLGTHEEDNYGYTF
TGCAGCGTTGTGGGTTTGGGGACGCATGAGGAGGATAACTATGGCTACACCTTC
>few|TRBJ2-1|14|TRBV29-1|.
CSAEGPSSGYEQFF
TGCAGCGCCGAGGGTCCAAGTTCTGGCTATGAGCAGTTCTTC
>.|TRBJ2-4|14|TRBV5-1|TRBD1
CASSFGTGTDIQYF
TGCGCCAGCAGCTTCGGGACAGGGACGGACATTCAGTACTTC
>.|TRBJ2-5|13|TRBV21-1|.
CASSRRLSETQYF
TGTGCCAGCAGCCGCCGCCTTTCAGAGACCCAGTACTTC
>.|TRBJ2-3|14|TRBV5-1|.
CASSLQGKRDTQYF
TGCGCCAGCAGCTTACAGGGTAAACGAGATACGCAGTATTTT
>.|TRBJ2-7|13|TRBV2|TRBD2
CASSGTRLYEQYF
TGTGCCAGCAGCGGGACTAGACTCTACGAGCAGTACTTC
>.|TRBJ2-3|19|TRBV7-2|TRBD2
CASSPRGYKLAGAQDTQYF
TGTGCCAGCAGCCCAAGAGGATATAAACTAGCGGGGGCACAGGATACGCAGTATTTT
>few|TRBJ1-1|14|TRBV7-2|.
CASSLLRVNTEAFF
TGTGCCAGCAGCTTACTGCGGGTGAACACTGAAGCTTTCTTT
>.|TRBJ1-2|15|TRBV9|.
CASSVEWGANYGYTF
TGTGCCAGCAGCGTAGAATGGGGGGCCAACTATGGCTACACCTTC
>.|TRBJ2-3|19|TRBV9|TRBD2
CASSVGLAGGSIFTDTQYF
TGTGCCAGCAGCGTCGGACTAGCGGGGGGCTCTATCTTCACAGATACGCAGTATTTT
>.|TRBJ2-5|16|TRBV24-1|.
CATSDLSGGTQETQYF
TGTGCCACCAGTGATTTATCGGGTGGGACACAAGAGACCCAGTACTTC
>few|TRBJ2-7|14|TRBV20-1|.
CSARHRHSSYEQYF
TGCAGTGCTAGACATAGGCACAGCTCCTACGAGCAGTACTTC
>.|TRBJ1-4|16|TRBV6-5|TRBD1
CASSYRDRGGGEKLFF
TGTGCCAGCAGTTACCGGGACAGGGGAGGCGGTGAAAAACTGTTTTTT
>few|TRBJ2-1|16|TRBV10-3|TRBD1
CAISESDRGEESEQFF
TGTGCCATCAGTGAGTCTGACAGGGGCGAAGAATCTGAGCAGTTCTTC
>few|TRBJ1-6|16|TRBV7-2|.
CASSSHGFKHNSPLHF
TGTGCCAGCAGCTCACACGGGTTTAAACATAATTCACCCCTCCACTTT
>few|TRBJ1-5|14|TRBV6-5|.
CASSYSMGNQPQHF
TGTGCCAGCAGTTACTCCATGGGCAATCAGCCCCAGCATTTT
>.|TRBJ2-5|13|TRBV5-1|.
CASSGAGLETQYF
TGCGCCAGCAGCGGCGCGGGGTTAGAGACCCAGTACTTC
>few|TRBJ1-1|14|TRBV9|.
CASSVAGVNTEAFF
TGTGCCAGCAGCGTAGCAGGCGTGAACACTGAAGCTTTCTTT
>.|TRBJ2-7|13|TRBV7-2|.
CASSVRTAYEQYF
TGTGCCAGCAGCGTTAGGACAGCCTACGAGCAGTACTTC
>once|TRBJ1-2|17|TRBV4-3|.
CASSQDPPRQVNYGYTF
TGCGCCAGCAGCCAAGACCCACCCAGACAAGTCAACTATGGCTACACCTTC